This record looks at one T cell receptor (beta chain) sequence and its context. The antigen is unknown. Germline CDR1 MGHRA, CDR2 YSYEKL. V gave up 2 bases and J gave up 1 base, with 8 bases separating them. The CDR3 has 14 amino acids. Extracted RNA was reverse transcribed, and the resulting cDNA served as sequencing template. The table came from immunoSEQ multiplex PCR; TCRdb's copy has only in-frame clones and leaves some out. Seen here are about 200,000 clones, 56% observed once, and the top ten hold nearly 5%. The data were taken from a study of CD8+ T cells in alopecia areata. The study, taken as a whole, reports: Among patients, TCR sharing was less clear than in mice, a difference possibly due in part to HLA diversity in the patient population.

V and J are TRBV4-1 and TRBJ1-1; D is unresolved. The sample comprised CD8+ T cells sorted from blood. This TCR was recovered from a human donor in good health. Written as DNA, the CDR3 is TGCGCCAGCAGCCAAAACCTGGGGAACACTGAAGCTTTCTTT. Translating gives CASSQNLGNTEAFF.